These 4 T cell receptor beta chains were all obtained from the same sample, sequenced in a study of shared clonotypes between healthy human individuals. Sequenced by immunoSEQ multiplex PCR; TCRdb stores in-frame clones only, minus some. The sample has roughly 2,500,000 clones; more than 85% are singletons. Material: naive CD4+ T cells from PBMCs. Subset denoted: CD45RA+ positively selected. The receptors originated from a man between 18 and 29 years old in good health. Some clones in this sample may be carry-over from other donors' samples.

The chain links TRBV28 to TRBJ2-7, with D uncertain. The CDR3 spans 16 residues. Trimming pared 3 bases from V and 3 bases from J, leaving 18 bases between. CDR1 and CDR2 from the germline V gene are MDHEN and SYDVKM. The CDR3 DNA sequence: TGTGCCAGCAGTTTTCTCCTGGGCGAGTCCTTCTACGAGCAGTACTTC. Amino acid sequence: CASSFLLGESFYEQYF. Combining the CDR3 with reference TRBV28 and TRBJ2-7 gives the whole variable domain DVKVTQSSRYLVKRTGEKVFLECVQDMDHENMFWYRQDPGLGLRLIYFSYDVKMKEKGDIPEGYSVSREKKERFSLILESASTNQTSMYLCASSFLLGESFYEQYFGPGTRLTVT.

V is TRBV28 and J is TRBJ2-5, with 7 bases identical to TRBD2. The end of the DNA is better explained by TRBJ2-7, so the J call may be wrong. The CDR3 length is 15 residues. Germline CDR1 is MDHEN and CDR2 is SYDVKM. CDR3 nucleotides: TGTGCCAGCCGTTATAGCGGGCTTCTCTCCTACGAGCAGTACTTC. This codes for CASRYSGLLSYEQYF.

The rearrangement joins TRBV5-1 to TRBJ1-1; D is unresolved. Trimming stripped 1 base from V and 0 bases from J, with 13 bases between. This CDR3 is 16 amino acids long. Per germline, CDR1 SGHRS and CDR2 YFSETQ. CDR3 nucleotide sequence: TGCGCCAGCAGCTTGACGTTCGGGGTTATGAACACTGAAGCTTTCTTT. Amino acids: CASSLTFGVMNTEAFF.

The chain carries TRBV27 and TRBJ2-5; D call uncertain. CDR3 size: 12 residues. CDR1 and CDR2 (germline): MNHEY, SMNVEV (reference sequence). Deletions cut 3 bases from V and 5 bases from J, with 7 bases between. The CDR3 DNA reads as TGTGCCAGCAGTTTTGCCGGCGAGACCCAGTACTTC. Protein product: CASSFAGETQYF.